A single sample gave rise to the 25 T cell receptor beta chains below, sequenced in a study of T cell repertoires in cytomegalovirus infection. Which antigens these TCRs recognize remains unknown. A single record per CDR3 protein comes from TCRdb applying MiXCR to the reads. The table shows a few hundred thousand distinct CDR3 sequences, with approximately 46% occurring only once. Specimen: cultured PBMCs, collected from culture after CMV antigen stimulation. The receptors were sampled from a human donor in good health (CMV status not recorded). Some clones in this sample may be carry-over from other donors' samples.

The V call is TRBV11-2, the J call TRBJ1-1; unclear D gene. From germline, CDR1 is SGHAT and CDR2 FQNNGV. V lost 4 bases to trimming and J lost 7 bases, with 25 bases between them. This CDR3 has 17 residues. The DNA of the CDR3 is TGTGCCAGCAGCTCGTTTAACCCCTTAGTGTTTTTCGATGAAGCTTTCTTT. Amino acid sequence: CASSSFNPLVFFDEAFF.

The gene calls are TRBV5-1 and TRBJ1-2, with D maybe TRBD1 (6 bases). Trimming left V 4 bases short and J 5 bases short, with 15 bases between. CDR1 and CDR2 (germline): SGHRS, YFSETQ. This CDR3 spans 14 amino acids. CDR3 in amino acids: CASSLQTGTYGYTF. In DNA, the CDR3 is TGCGCCAGCAGCCTACAAACAGGGACGTATGGCTACACCTTC.

This rearrangement joins TRBV11-3 to TRBJ2-3, with 10 bases fitting TRBD2. CDR3 size: 16 residues. With 5 bases clipped from V and 4 bases from J, the junction kept 9 bases outside the gene matches. Germline V lookup: CDR1 SGHNT, CDR2 YENEEA. The chain's CDR3 is CASSRRGAGGPDTQYF. The DNA for the CDR3 is TGTGCCAGCAGCCGCCGTGGAGCGGGAGGGCCAGATACGCAGTATTTT.

The gene calls are TRBV6-2 or TRBV6-3 and TRBJ1-1; no clear D. This CDR3 is 16 amino acids long. CDR1 and CDR2 (germline): MNHEY, SVGEGT. Trimming stripped 1 base from V and 3 bases from J, with 15 bases between. The CDR3 bases are TGTGCCAGCAGTTACTTAGAGCTACAGAGGGACACTGAAGCTTTCTTT. This sequence encodes CASSYLELQRDTEAFF.

A few counts support this clonotype. This chain connects TRBV7-6 to TRBJ2-3, with D hard to call. V lost 2 bases and J lost 5, with 5 bases in between. This CDR3 spans 12 amino acids. Germline V gene data show CDR1 as SGHVS and CDR2 as FNYEAQ. CDR3: CASSLKEDTQYF. The CDR3 coding sequence is TGTGCCAGCAGCTTAAAGGAAGATACGCAGTATTTT.

Only a few counts were recorded for this clonotype. This chain joins TRBV7-4 and TRBJ2-1; D is ambiguous. The length of the CDR3 is 16 residues. CDR1 is SGHVT, CDR2 SQSDAQ, per germline. Trimming took off 5 bases at V and 0 bases at J, with 14 bases between the two ends. CDR3 sequence (DNA): TGTGCCAGCAGCCCCCCCGACGTAGCCTCCTACAATGAGCAGTTCTTC. Protein sequence: CASSPPDVASYNEQFF.

This rearrangement joins TRBV7-6 to TRBJ2-3; 10 positions agree with TRBD1. Germline CDR1 is SGHVS and CDR2 is FNYEAQ. This CDR3 has 16 amino acids. The V and J ends lost 5 bases and 4 bases, in that order; junction bases with no gene match: 9. CDR3 region: CASSHLTGGEADTQYF. CDR3 sequence (DNA): TGTGCCAGCAGCCACTTGACAGGGGGCGAGGCAGATACGCAGTATTTT.

This clonotype was recorded a few times. This chain uses TRBV4-3 with TRBJ2-7; D could derive from TRBD1 or TRBD2 (5 bases each). In germline, CDR1 is LGHNA, CDR2 YSLEER. Trimming pared 8 bases from V and 5 bases from J, leaving 16 bases between. The CDR3 loop spans 13 amino acids. CDR3 nucleotides: TGCGCCAGCTCTAAGGGGAGAGAAGACGAGCAGTACTTC. Amino acid sequence: CASSKGREDEQYF.

Many counts were recorded for this clonotype. The chain joins TRBV7-2 to TRBJ1-2; the match to TRBD1 covers 10 bases. Germline V gene lookup returns CDR1 SGHTA and CDR2 FQGNSA. CDR3 length: 19 amino acids. J gave up 2 bases and V 5 bases, and 17 bases lay outside the gene matches. CDR3 DNA: TGTGCCAGCAGCCTTAACGGGTGGACAGGGGGTGTGCTGAACTATGGCTACACCTTC. This translates into CASSLNGWTGGVLNYGYTF.

This chain links TRBV6-8 with TRBJ2-3; perhaps D is TRBD1 or TRBD2 (5 bases each). The CDR3 extends over 13 amino acids. V gave up 7 bases and J gave up 2 bases, with 10 bases separating them. Looked up from germline, CDR1 is MNHGY and CDR2 is SAAAGT. The CDR3 region has the DNA TGTGCCAGCAACGGGGCCGACACAGATACGCAGTATTTT. This gives the protein CASNGADTDTQYF.

The gene calls are TRBV5-4 and TRBJ2-2; TRBD2 agrees at 8 bases. The germline V gene has CDR1 SGHNT and CDR2 YYREEE (reference sequence). V lost 5 bases to trimming and J lost 7 bases; unmatched junction nucleotides: 13. There are 16 residues in the CDR3. The CDR3: CASSRLGSGKIGELFF. The CDR3 coding sequence is TGTGCCAGCAGTCGACTGGGTAGCGGGAAGATCGGGGAGCTGTTTTTT.

This chain links TRBV6-5 with TRBJ1-3; D is uncertain. The CDR3 has 13 amino acids. Germline V lookup: CDR1 MNHEY, CDR2 SVGAGI. The V end was cut by 4 bases, the J end by 1 base, with 5 bases between. The CDR3 DNA follows: TGTGCCAGCAGTTGGGAGTCTGGAAACACCATATATTTT. Amino acids: CASSWESGNTIYF.

The chain uses TRBV6-1 and TRBJ2-6, with D perhaps matching TRBD1 (6 bases). The germline V gene encodes CDR1 MNHNS and CDR2 SASEGT. The CDR3 covers 15 residues. The ends were cut back, 7 bases at V and 3 bases at J, with 13 bases in the middle. Here the CDR3 reads CASTLYRDGANVLTF. The CDR3 DNA is TGTGCCAGCACCCTATACAGGGATGGGGCCAACGTCCTGACTTTC.

This clonotype was found many times. The genes are TRBV4-1 and TRBJ1-3, with D perhaps matching TRBD1 (5 bases). The CDR3 is 15 residues long. Germline loops: CDR1 MGHRA, CDR2 YSYEKL. V was cut by 5 bases and J by 0 bases, with 11 bases left in between. The CDR3 sequence is CASSSPGTSGNTIYF. DNA for the CDR3: TGCGCCAGCAGCTCCCCAGGGACCTCTGGAAACACCATATATTTT.

This chain uses TRBV6-1 with TRBJ1-2; the D gene is possibly TRBD1 (6 bases). Germline-derived CDR1 and CDR2 are MNHNS and SASEGT. The V and J ends lost 6 bases and 5 bases respectively, with 7 bases between them. The CDR3 runs 11 residues. CDR3 protein: CASRRGYGYTF. DNA for the CDR3: TGTGCCAGCAGAAGGGGGTATGGCTACACCTTC.

This rearrangement joins TRBV4-1 to TRBJ2-3; TRBD2 agrees at 8 bases. CDR3 length: 16 residues. Germline V lookup: CDR1 MGHRA, CDR2 YSYEKL. J gave up 3 bases and V 5 bases, and 10 bases lay outside the gene matches. CDR3 sequence reads: CASSDEPGLVTDTQYF. The CDR3 DNA sequence: TGCGCCAGCAGCGATGAGCCGGGACTAGTAACAGATACGCAGTATTTT.

The chain combines TRBV12-3 or TRBV12-4 with TRBJ1-1; D may be TRBD1 (5 bases). The CDR3 covers 16 residues. Trimming removed 3 bases from V and 1 base from J, with 15 bases in between. The CDR3 spells CASSFASGRGNTEAFF. CDR3 bases: TGTGCCAGCAGTTTCGCTTCGGGACGTGGGAACACTGAAGCTTTCTTT.

This chain connects TRBV20-1 to TRBJ1-3; perhaps TRBD1 as D (5 bases). Germline values: CDR1 DFQATT, CDR2 SNEGSKA (reference sequence). The CDR3 totals 15 residues. Trimming shortened V by 5 bases and J by 2 bases, and 16 bases separated the two germline ends. The CDR3 DNA reads as TGCAGTGCTTCGGTGGGGGGTATCGCTGGAAACACCATATATTTT. Translation gives CSASVGGIAGNTIYF.

This clonotype was picked up a small number of times. The V call is TRBV27, the J call TRBJ1-5; D remains ambiguous. V lost 4 bases and J 2 bases, leaving 12 bases between the germline ends. This CDR3 has 15 amino acids. Per the germline V gene, CDR1 is MNHEY and CDR2 is SMNVEV (reference sequence). The CDR3 DNA is TGTGCCAGCAGTTCCGGTAGTTCGGGCAATCAGCCCCAGCATTTT. Its protein product is CASSSGSSGNQPQHF.

This clonotype showed up many times. The J gene is TRBJ1-4, the V gene TRBV7-2, with D tentatively TRBD1 (6 bases). The CDR3 spans 18 residues. The germline V gene has CDR1 SGHTA and CDR2 FQGNSA. V dropped 0 bases and J dropped 6 bases, with 20 bases sitting between them. The CDR3: CASSLALGNREDYEKLFF. The CDR3 DNA follows: TGTGCCAGCAGCTTAGCGTTGGGAAACAGGGAGGACTATGAAAAACTGTTTTTT. The complete variable domain, with remaining parts taken from reference TRBV7-2 and TRBJ1-4, reads GAGVSQSPSNKVTEKGKDVELRCDPISGHTALYWYRQSLGQGLEFLIYFQGNSAPDKSGLPSDRFSAERTGGSVSTLTIQRTQQEDSAVYLCASSLALGNREDYEKLFFGSGTQLSVL.

This chain uses TRBV7-6 with TRBJ2-2; D remains unclear. The V end was cut by 5 bases, the J end by 8 bases, with 12 bases between. Germline lookup yields CDR1 SGHVS and CDR2 FNYEAQ. CDR3 size: 13 residues. CDR3 loop: CASSLLEWGELFF. The CDR3 nucleotides read TGTGCCAGCAGCCTCTTAGAATGGGGGGAGCTGTTTTTT.

V gene TRBV19 combines with J gene TRBJ2-1, with TRBD2 identical over 7 bases. The CDR3 is 16 residues long. The germline V gene encodes CDR1 LNHDA and CDR2 SQIVND (reference sequence). Trimming took 2 bases from V and 5 from J; bases not matched to a gene: 9. CDR3 in DNA: TGTGCCAGTAGTATAAACTTCCTAGCGGAGAACAATGAGCAGTTCTTC. Translated, it gives CASSINFLAENNEQFF.

The J gene is TRBJ2-5, the V gene TRBV7-7; D is uncertain. The CDR3 is 14 residues long. Germline V CDR1 and CDR2: SSHAT, FNYEAQ (reference sequence). Trimming shortened V by 5 bases and J by 7 bases, and 17 bases separated the two germline ends. The CDR3 protein is CASSPDGAIGTQYF. Here the CDR3 DNA reads TGTGCCAGCAGCCCCGATGGTGCGATTGGGACCCAGTACTTC.

This clonotype was seen a few times. The rearrangement joins TRBV5-1 to TRBJ1-4, with TRBD1 matching 7 bases. After removal of 2 bases from V and 4 bases from J, the junction contained 2 bases not matched to a gene. The germline gives CDR1 SGHRS, CDR2 YFSETQ. The CDR3 sequence is 14 residues long. The CDR3 DNA reads TGCGCCAGCAGCTTAACAGGGGTTAATGAAAAACTGTTTTTT. Residues: CASSLTGVNEKLFF.

The rearrangement joins TRBV7-8 to TRBJ2-3; possibly TRBD2 for D (6 bases). Deletions cut 1 base from V and 1 base from J, with 12 bases between. Germline V lookup: CDR1 SGHVS, CDR2 FQNEAQ. The CDR3 is 16 residues long. CDR3 nucleotide sequence: TGTGCCAGCAGCTTAGATCCGGGGGTCGGCACAGATACGCAGTATTTT. It yields the protein CASSLDPGVGTDTQYF.